The 23 T cell receptor beta chains below all came from one sample that was sequenced in a study of vaccination and CD4 T cells after COVID-19. Treatment of the sample: roughly 11-day PBMC culture with coronavirus spike peptide pools or control peptides (ViraFEST assay). Oncomine TCR Beta short-read sequencing was applied to DNA from cultured CD4+ T cells. TCRdb analysed the PCR reads with MiXCR anew, one entry per CDR3 protein. This repertoire shows 10,000 to 13,000 distinct CDR3 sequences, around a third found once; its top ten account for around 8%. Antigen specificity for these receptors is unknown. Sequenced sample: CD4+ T cells from blood, cultured in vitro. The receptors stem from a human donor who had recovered from COVID-19.

This clonotype came up a few times. The chain employs TRBV7-9 and TRBJ2-7; 7 nucleotides agree with TRBD1. CDR1 and CDR2 (germline): SEHNR, FQNEAQ (reference sequence). J lost 2 bases, V lost 1 base, and 8 bases had no gene match. CDR3 size: 16 residues. The CDR3 DNA follows: TGTGCCAGCAGCTTAGACGGGACAGCGGCGCCCTACGAGCAGTACTTC. This gives the protein CASSLDGTAAPYEQYF.

This chain joins TRBV10-3 and TRBJ1-1; possibly TRBD1 for D (5 bases). The CDR3 contains 15 residues. Germline CDR1 and CDR2: ENHRY and SYGVKD. Trimming took 0 bases from V and 1 from J, leaving 9 bases between them. In DNA form, the CDR3 reads TGTGCCATCAGTGAGTCAGGGGAGGGGAACACTGAAGCTTTCTTT. Translating gives CAISESGEGNTEAFF.

In this sample, this clonotype turned up a few times. The CDR3 DNA follows: TGTGCCAGCAGCTCGGGACAGGGGGGCACAGATACGCAGTATTTT. It codes for CASSSGQGGTDTQYF. The genes are TRBV7-9 and TRBJ2-3, with 11 bases fitting TRBD1. In germline, CDR1 is SEHNR, CDR2 FQNEAQ (reference sequence). Unmatched junction bases numbered 1, after V lost 4 bases and J lost 1 base. This CDR3 has 15 amino acids.

The V gene is TRBV11-2, the J gene TRBJ2-5; D may be TRBD1 (5 bases). This CDR3 region has 14 residues. Germline lookup yields CDR1 SGHAT and CDR2 FQNNGV. V was cut by 0 bases and J by 4 bases, with 9 bases left in between. CDR3 coding DNA: TGTGCCAGCAGCTTAGATCATAGGGGAGAGACCCAGTACTTC. It translates to CASSLDHRGETQYF.

There are a few counts of this clonotype. V is TRBV4-3 and J is TRBJ1-5; no definite D call. This CDR3 contains 13 residues. Trimming left V 0 bases short and J 6 bases short, with 6 bases between. In germline, CDR1 is LGHNA, CDR2 YSLEER. CDR3 amino acids: CASSQDLVQPQHF. CDR3 nucleotide sequence: TGCGCCAGCAGCCAAGATTTAGTTCAGCCCCAGCATTTT.

The CDR3 region is CASEGTLMNTEAFF. The CDR3 DNA reads TGTGCCAGCGAGGGGACATTAATGAACACTGAAGCTTTCTTT. The rearrangement links TRBV2 to TRBJ1-1; D perhaps matches TRBD1 (6 bases). Germline V CDR1 and CDR2: SNHLY, FYNNEI. V was shortened by 8 bases and J by 0 bases, with 13 bases between the two germline ends. This CDR3 is built from 14 residues.

Worth noting for this clonotype: Germline is not matched at one junction end, which may reflect a read error. The rearrangement uses TRBV4-3 and TRBJ1-2; D not resolved. The CDR3 contains 15 residues. The germline CDR1 and CDR2 sequences are LGHNA and YSLEER. DNA of the CDR3: TGCACCAGCAGCCAGGCCGGACTGATCAACTATGGCTACACCTTC. Its translation: CTSSQAGLINYGYTF.

V gene TRBV5-4 combines with J gene TRBJ2-3; 10 nucleotides agree with TRBD2. The germline gives CDR1 SGHNT, CDR2 YYREEE (reference sequence). The CDR3 extends over 15 amino acids. The ends lost 4 bases at V and 1 base at J; junction bases unmatched: 3. The CDR3 is CASSEGTSGTDTQYF. CDR3 coding DNA: TGTGCCAGCAGCGAAGGGACTAGCGGCACAGATACGCAGTATTTT.

This chain uses TRBV7-3 with TRBJ1-1; no reliable D call. Trimming pared 0 bases from V and 5 bases from J, leaving 19 bases between. The CDR3 covers 17 residues. The germline CDR1 and CDR2 sequences are SGHTA and FQGTGA. DNA of the CDR3: TGTGCCAGCAGCTTAACGGGCGGAGGAGCCTTGGGGACTGAAGCTTTCTTT. This sequence encodes CASSLTGGGALGTEAFF.

The chain is built from TRBV5-6 and TRBJ2-7; D is tentatively TRBD1 or TRBD2 (5 bases each). V lost 4 bases and J 4 bases, leaving 18 bases between the germline ends. Per the germline V gene, CDR1 is SGHDT and CDR2 is YYEEEE. The CDR3 sequence is 15 residues long. The CDR3 protein is CASSPTGQGEYEQYF. DNA of the CDR3: TGTGCCAGCAGCCCAACGGGGCAGGGAGAGTACGAGCAGTACTTC.

The chain combines TRBV6-2 or TRBV6-3 with TRBJ2-3; D not certain. V shed 7 bases and J shed 6 bases, with 8 bases lying between them. Per germline, CDR1 MNHEY and CDR2 SVGEGT. The CDR3 runs 11 residues. DNA of the CDR3: TGTGCCAGCATGGAGTTGGATACGCAGTATTTT. The encoded protein is CASMELDTQYF.

V is TRBV28 and J is TRBJ2-1, with 10 bases aligning to TRBD2. Germline CDR1 reads MDHEN; CDR2 reads SYDVKM. The CDR3 consists of 15 residues. After removal of 6 bases from V and 9 bases from J, the junction contained 11 bases not matched to a gene. Here the CDR3 reads CASSRAGGQVSEQFF. The CDR3 DNA sequence: TGTGCCAGCAGCCGAGCGGGAGGGCAAGTAAGTGAGCAGTTCTTC.

The chain couples TRBV5-6 to TRBJ2-7, with D tentatively TRBD1 (5 bases). Per germline, CDR1 SGHDT and CDR2 YYEEEE. The CDR3 sequence is 14 residues long. Trimming removed 4 bases at V and 4 bases at J, with 15 bases between. The CDR3 coding sequence is TGTGCCAGCAGCCAGACAGATCCCCCATACGAGCAGTACTTC. It translates to CASSQTDPPYEQYF.

The CDR3 DNA sequence: TGTGCCAGCAGTGGGGCGGGAGGCCTAGAGCAGTTCTTC. Translated: CASSGAGGLEQFF. The chain combines TRBV2 with TRBJ2-1, with 8 bases fitting TRBD2. The CDR3 is 13 amino acids. J lost 10 bases, V lost 4 bases, and 6 bases had no gene match. Germline V gene sequence: CDR1 SNHLY, CDR2 FYNNEI.

Remarks on this clonotype: Mismatch with germline at one junction end may stem from a read error. This chain joins TRBV7-2 and TRBJ2-2, with D tentatively TRBD2 (5 bases). This CDR3 is built from 16 residues. The germline gives CDR1 SGHTA, CDR2 FQGNSA. In DNA form, the CDR3 reads TGTGCCAGCAGCCGGCGGAGGAGAGCGAACACCGGGGATCTGTTTTTT. Translating gives CASSRRRRANTGDLFF.

The chain employs TRBV11-2 and TRBJ2-3, with no clear D. Per germline, CDR1 SGHAT and CDR2 FQNNGV. The CDR3 contains 14 residues. Trimming stripped 1 base from V and 3 bases from J, with 8 bases between. The CDR3 loop reads CASSLVGPTDTQYF. The CDR3 DNA is TGTGCCAGCAGCTTAGTAGGGCCTACAGATACGCAGTATTTT.

V is TRBV5-4 and J is TRBJ2-7; 7 bases map to TRBD2. V shed 1 base, J shed 2 bases, and the junction held 12 bases outside the gene matches. The germline V gene encodes CDR1 SGHNT and CDR2 YYREEE (reference sequence). The CDR3 is 17 residues long. CDR3 DNA: TGTGCCAGCAGCTTGCATAGAGCGGGACCGAGCCCCTACGAGCAGTACTTC. This gives the protein CASSLHRAGPSPYEQYF.

V and J are TRBV6-2 or TRBV6-3 and TRBJ1-2, with D possibly matching TRBD1 (5 bases). V gave up 6 bases and J gave up 2 bases, with 7 bases separating them. The CDR3 sequence is 12 residues long. The germline CDR1 and CDR2 sequences are MNHEY and SVGEGT. The CDR3, as DNA: TGTGCCAGCAGCCGACAGAACTATGGCTACACCTTC. Amino acid sequence: CASSRQNYGYTF.

Only a few counts were recorded for this clonotype. This sequence joins TRBV6-2 or TRBV6-3 and TRBJ1-2, with D unresolved. This CDR3 comprises 14 residues. Germline CDR1 MNHEY, CDR2 SVGEGT. Trimming cost V 8 bases and J 1 base, with 14 bases left between them. CDR3 protein: CASVDGSVNYGYTF. The CDR3 DNA follows: TGTGCCAGCGTCGACGGGAGTGTTAACTATGGCTACACCTTC.

The J gene is TRBJ1-5, the V gene TRBV7-2; no clear D gene. The CDR3 spans 12 residues. CDR1 SGHTA and CDR2 FQGNSA come from the germline V gene. The V end was cut by 7 bases, the J end by 7 bases, with 11 bases between. The CDR3 region is CASTNPPQPQHF. The CDR3 DNA follows: TGTGCCAGCACCAACCCCCCCCAGCCCCAGCATTTT.

CDR3 nucleotides: TGCAGTGCTAGAGGCGGACTAGCGGGGTCGACGGAAGAGACCCAGTACTTC. Residues: CSARGGLAGSTEETQYF. The chain combines TRBV20-1 with TRBJ2-5; TRBD2 aligns across 12 bases. The CDR3 contains 17 residues. Trimming took 1 base from V and 3 from J; bases not matched to a gene: 9. Germline CDR1 reads DFQATT; CDR2 reads SNEGSKA (reference sequence).

The V gene is TRBV20-1, the J gene TRBJ1-1, with 10 bases matching TRBD1. Per germline, CDR1 DFQATT and CDR2 SNEGSKA (reference sequence). V was pared by 0 bases and J by 3 bases, with 1 base of the junction left unmatched. The CDR3 covers 14 residues. CDR3 coding DNA: TGCAGTGCTAGAGATGGGACAGGGGACACTGAAGCTTTCTTT. Translating gives CSARDGTGDTEAFF.

This clonotype was detected once. The chain combines TRBV11-3 with TRBJ1-1; 7 nucleotides align to TRBD1. In germline, CDR1 is SGHNT, CDR2 YENEEA. The CDR3 runs 14 residues. V dropped 6 bases and J dropped 0; count of bases not matched to a gene: 4. CDR3: CASRKDRVNTEAFF. In nucleotides, the CDR3 is TGTGCCAGCAGGAAAGACAGGGTGAACACTGAAGCTTTCTTT.